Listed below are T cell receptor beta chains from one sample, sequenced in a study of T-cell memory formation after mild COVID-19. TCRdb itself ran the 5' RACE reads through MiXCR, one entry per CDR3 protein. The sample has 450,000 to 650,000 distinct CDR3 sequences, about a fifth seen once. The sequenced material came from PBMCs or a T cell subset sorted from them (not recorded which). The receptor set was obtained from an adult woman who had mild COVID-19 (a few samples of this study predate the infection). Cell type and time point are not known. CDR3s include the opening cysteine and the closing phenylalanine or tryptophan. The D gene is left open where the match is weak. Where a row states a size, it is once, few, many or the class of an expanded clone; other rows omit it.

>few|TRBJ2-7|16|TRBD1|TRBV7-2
CASSISGTGGAYEQYF
TGTGCCAGCAGCATTAGCGGGACAGGGGGCGCCTACGAGCAGTACTTC
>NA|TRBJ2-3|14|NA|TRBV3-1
CASSLLAARDTQYF
TGTGCCAGCAGCCTTCTCGCGGCTAGGGATACGCAGTATTTT
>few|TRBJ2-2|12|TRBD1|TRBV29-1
CSVVGQVGELFF
TGCAGCGTTGTTGGACAGGTCGGGGAGCTGTTTTTT
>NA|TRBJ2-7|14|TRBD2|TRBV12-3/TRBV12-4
CASSQTSAAYEQYF
TGTGCCAGCAGCCAAACTAGCGCCGCCTACGAGCAGTACTTC
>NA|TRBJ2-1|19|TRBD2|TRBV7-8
CASSLEGTSGSFSYNEQFF
TGTGCCAGCAGCTTAGAGGGCACTAGCGGGAGTTTCTCCTACAATGAGCAGTTCTTC
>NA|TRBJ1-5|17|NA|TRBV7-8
CASSYNRALDLNQPQHF
TGTGCCAGCAGCTACAACAGGGCTTTGGATCTGAATCAGCCCCAGCATTTT
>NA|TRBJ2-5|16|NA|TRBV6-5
CASSYSPRGSVGTQYF
TGTGCCAGCAGTTACTCACCCCGGGGGTCGGTGGGGACCCAGTACTTC
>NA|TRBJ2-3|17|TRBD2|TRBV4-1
CASSLRPGTSVPDTQYF
TGCGCCAGCAGCCTTCGACCCGGGACTAGCGTGCCAGATACGCAGTATTTT
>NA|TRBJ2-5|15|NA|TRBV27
CASSFRGGRQETQYF
TGTGCCAGCAGTTTTAGAGGGGGGCGGCAAGAGACACAGTACTTC
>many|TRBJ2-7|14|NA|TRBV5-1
CASSLSRDAFEQYF
TGCGCCAGCAGCTTGAGTCGGGACGCCTTCGAGCAGTACTTC
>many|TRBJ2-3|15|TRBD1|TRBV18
CASSPWDSSTDTQYF
TGTGCCAGCTCACCATGGGACAGCTCCACAGATACGCAGTATTTT
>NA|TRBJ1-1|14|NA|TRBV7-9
CASSRIRVSTEAFF
TGTGCCAGCAGCCGCATCCGAGTTTCCACTGAAGCTTTCTTT
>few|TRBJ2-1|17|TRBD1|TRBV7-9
CASRTIGDSRLYNEQFF
TGTGCCAGCAGGACTATAGGGGACAGTAGACTCTACAATGAGCAGTTCTTC
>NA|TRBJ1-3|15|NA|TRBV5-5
CASSSSGNSGNTIYF
TGTGCCAGCAGCTCCTCGGGGAACTCTGGAAACACCATATATTTT
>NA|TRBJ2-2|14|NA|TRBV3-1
CASSQDPGWGELFF
TGTGCCAGCAGCCAAGATCCAGGATGGGGGGAGCTGTTTTTT
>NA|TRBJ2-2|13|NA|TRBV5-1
CASRLRAAGELFF
TGCGCCAGCAGGCTCCGGGCGGCCGGGGAGCTGTTTTTT
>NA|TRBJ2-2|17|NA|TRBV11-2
CASSLVFLATDTGELFF
TGTGCCAGCAGCTTAGTTTTCCTAGCCACCGACACCGGGGAGCTGTTTTTT
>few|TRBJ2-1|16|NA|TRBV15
CATSRGSGTVYNEQFF
TGTGCCACCAGCAGGGGATCCGGGACTGTCTACAATGAGCAGTTCTTC
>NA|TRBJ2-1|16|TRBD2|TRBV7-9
CASSLARTGGYDEQFF
TGTGCCAGCAGCTTAGCGCGGACGGGAGGGTATGATGAGCAGTTCTTC
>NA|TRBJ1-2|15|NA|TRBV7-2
CASSRESLSGDGYTF
TGTGCCAGCAGTCGCGAGAGCTTGTCAGGGGATGGCTACACCTTC
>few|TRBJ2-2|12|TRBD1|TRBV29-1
CSHQGATGELFF
TGCAGCCACCAGGGGGCCACCGGGGAGCTGTTTTTT
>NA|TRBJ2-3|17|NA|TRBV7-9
CASSLFSPGVGADTQYF
TGTGCCAGCAGCTTATTCTCCCCGGGAGTAGGCGCAGATACGCAGTATTTT
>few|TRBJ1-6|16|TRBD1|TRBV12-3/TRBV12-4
CASSLLAGTGNSPLHF
TGTGCCAGCAGTTTACTGGCCGGGACAGGGAATTCACCCCTCCACTTT
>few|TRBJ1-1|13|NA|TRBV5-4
CASRTTENTEAFF
TGTGCCAGCAGAACTACAGAGAACACTGAAGCTTTCTTT
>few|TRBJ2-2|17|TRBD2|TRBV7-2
CASSLRPGRGISGELFF
TGTGCCAGCAGCTTACGACCCGGGAGGGGAATCTCCGGGGAGCTGTTTTTT
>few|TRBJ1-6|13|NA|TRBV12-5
CASGLGQNSPLHF
TGTGCTAGTGGTCTTGGACAGAATTCACCCCTCCACTTT
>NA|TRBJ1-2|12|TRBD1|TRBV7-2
CASSFLQGSYTF
TGTGCCAGCAGCTTCCTACAGGGGAGCTACACCTTC
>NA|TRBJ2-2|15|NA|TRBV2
CASSARQGGFGELFF
TGTGCCAGCAGTGCCCGCCAGGGTGGGTTCGGGGAGCTGTTTTTT
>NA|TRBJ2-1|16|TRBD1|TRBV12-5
CASGLPPGQGVPEQFF
TGTGCTAGTGGTTTGCCGCCGGGACAGGGTGTTCCTGAGCAGTTCTTC
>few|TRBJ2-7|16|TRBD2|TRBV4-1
CASSQFIAGGSYEQYF
TGCGCCAGCAGCCAATTTATAGCGGGGGGTTCCTACGAGCAGTACTTC
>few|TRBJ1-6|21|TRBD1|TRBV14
CASSQRTGTGLRHSYNSPLHF
TGTGCCAGCAGCCAGAGAACCGGGACAGGGCTTCGCCACTCCTATAATTCACCCCTCCACTTT
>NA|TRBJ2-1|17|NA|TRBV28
CASSRLGSGLESGEQFF
TGTGCCAGCAGTCGGCTGGGGAGCGGACTGGAATCGGGGGAGCAGTTCTTC
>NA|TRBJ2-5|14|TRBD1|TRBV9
CASSATGGRETQYF
TGTGCCAGCAGCGCTACAGGGGGCCGCGAGACCCAGTACTTC
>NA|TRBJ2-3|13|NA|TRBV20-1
CSASQGVADTQYF
TGCAGTGCTAGCCAGGGAGTTGCAGATACGCAGTATTTT
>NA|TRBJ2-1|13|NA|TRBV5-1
CASSLALGKAQFF
TGCGCCAGCAGCTTGGCCTTGGGGAAAGCGCAGTTCTTC
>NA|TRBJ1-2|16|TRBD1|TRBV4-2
CASSQEGQGALGGYTF
TGTGCCAGCAGCCAAGAGGGGCAGGGGGCCTTGGGCGGCTACACCTTC
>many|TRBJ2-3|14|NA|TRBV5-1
CASSLQEGTDTQYF
TGCGCCAGCAGCTTGCAGGAAGGCACAGATACGCAGTATTTT
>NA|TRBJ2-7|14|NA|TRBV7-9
CASSTGGPGLEQYF
TGTGCCAGCAGCACCGGGGGCCCGGGGCTTGAGCAGTACTTC
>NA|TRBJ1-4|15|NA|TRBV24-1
CATSDPGSTAEKLFF
TGTGCCACCAGTGATCCAGGGAGCACGGCTGAAAAACTGTTTTTT
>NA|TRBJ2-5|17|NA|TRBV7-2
CASSLARAGAIQETQYF
TGTGCCAGCAGCTTAGCGCGGGCAGGGGCAATTCAAGAGACCCAGTACTTC